This TCR beta chain was retrieved from a study of T cells in Graves' hyperthyroidism and ophthalmopathy. This clonotype was recorded at least ten times. The antigen remains undetermined. At one end the junction does not follow the germline gene, possibly because of a read error. Study observations and caveats: Clonotypes that were expanded in thyroid above 0.001 mostly appeared in blood too.

Researchers took RNA transcripts and amplified the TCR beta CDR3 regions from them. When the TCR CDR3 underwent first-round RT-PCR, the HTBI primer set was used. TCRdb re-derived calls from the multiplex PCR reads in MiXCR, one entry per CDR3 protein. Altogether around 400,000 distinct CDR3 sequences are present, about a sixth being singletons, with the ten largest covering roughly a quarter. Any patient presenting with uncontrolled infection, other autoimmune disease, pregnancy or lactation was left out. Blood dates from first hyperthyroidism diagnosis, before any ophthalmopathy symptoms. PBMCs were derived from around 10 ml fresh peripheral blood. This CDR3 comprises 15 residues. Germline CDR1 is SSHAT and CDR2 is FNYEAQ (reference sequence).

This receptor was obtained from a woman in her late teens or twenties with Graves' hyperthyroidism that later progressed to Graves' ophthalmopathy. The chain combines TRBV7-7 with TRBJ2-7; D uncertain. The sequenced sample consisted of blood. The CDR3 DNA is TGTGCTAGCAGCCCCGACACCCACGGCTCCTACGAGCAGTACTTC. Encoded protein: CASSPDTHGSYEQYF.